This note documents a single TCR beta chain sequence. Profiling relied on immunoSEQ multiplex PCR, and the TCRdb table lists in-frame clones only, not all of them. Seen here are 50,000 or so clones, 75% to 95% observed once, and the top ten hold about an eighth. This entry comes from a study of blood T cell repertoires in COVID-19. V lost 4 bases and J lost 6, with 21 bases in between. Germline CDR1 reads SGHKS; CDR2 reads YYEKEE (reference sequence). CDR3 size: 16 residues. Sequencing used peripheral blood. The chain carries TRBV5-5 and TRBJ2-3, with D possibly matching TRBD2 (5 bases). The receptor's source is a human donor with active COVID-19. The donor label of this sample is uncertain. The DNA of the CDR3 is TGTGCCAGCAGCGTATTCGGCATCGGGGTACTGGATACGCAGTATTTT. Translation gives CASSVFGIGVLDTQYF.